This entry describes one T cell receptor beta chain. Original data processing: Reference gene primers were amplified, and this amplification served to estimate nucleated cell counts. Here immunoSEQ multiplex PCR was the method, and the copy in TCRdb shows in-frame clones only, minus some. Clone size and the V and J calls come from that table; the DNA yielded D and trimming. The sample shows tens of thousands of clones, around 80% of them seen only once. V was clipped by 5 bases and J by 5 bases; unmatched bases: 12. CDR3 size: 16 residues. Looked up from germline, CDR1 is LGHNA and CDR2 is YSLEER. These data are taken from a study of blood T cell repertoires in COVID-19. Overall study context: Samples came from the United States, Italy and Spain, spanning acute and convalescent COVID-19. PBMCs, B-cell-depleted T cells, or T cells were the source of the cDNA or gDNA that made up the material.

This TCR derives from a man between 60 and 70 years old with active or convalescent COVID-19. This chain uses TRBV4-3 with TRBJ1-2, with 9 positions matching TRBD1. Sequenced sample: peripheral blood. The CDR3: CASSENTLQGAYGYTF. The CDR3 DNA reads TGCGCCAGCAGCGAAAATACCCTACAGGGGGCGTATGGCTACACCTTC.